Described below is a single T cell receptor beta chain sequence and its context. Compared with germline, one end of the junction differs, possibly owing to a read error. These data belong to a study of molecular identifiers for immune sequencing clone quantification. Germline-derived CDR1 and CDR2 are WSHSY and SAAADI. The CDR3 contains 14 residues. In TCRdb, the PCR reads were re-called with MiXCR into one record per CDR3 protein. The data hold around 480,000 distinct CDR3 sequences, with roughly 24% observed a single time. The TCR sequence derives from a human donor in good health. Some libraries in this study had Jurkat cell RNA spiked in. This chain connects TRBV10-2 to TRBJ1-4, with D possibly TRBD1 on 6 matching bases. Sequencing was performed on naive CD8+ T cells from blood, with Jurkat cell RNA spiked in. Described subset: FACS-sorted CD8+CD4-CCR7+CD45RA+ naive T cells. CDR3 bases: TGCGCCAGCCGTGATTTCAGGGGTAATGAAAAACTGTTTTTT. This gives the protein CASRDFRGNEKLFF.